These 21 T cell receptor beta chains share one sample of origin, sequenced in a study of shared clonotypes between healthy human individuals. Naive-designated CD8 cells lacked CD45RO, were positively enriched for CCR7, and omitted terminally differentiated effector memory CD45RA+ cells. TCRdb's copy holds only in-frame clones and misses some; the assay was immunoSEQ multiplex PCR. The sample records 650,000 to 800,000 clones, around 92% being singletons. What was sequenced was naive CD8+ T cells sorted from blood. Receptors were obtained from a man between 25 and 39 years old in good health.

A single count supports this clone. The chain has TRBV14 and TRBJ2-1; 9 bases match TRBD2. V was pared by 3 bases and J by 7 bases, with 7 bases of the junction left unmatched. CDR3 length: 15 amino acids. Germline V CDR1 and CDR2: SGHDN, FVKESK. CDR3 coding DNA: TGTGCCAGCAGCCACCTAGCGGGAAGGGGGAATGAGCAGTTCTTC. As protein: CASSHLAGRGNEQFF.

The chain employs TRBV19 and TRBJ1-1; 7 nucleotides agree with TRBD1. V lost 5 bases to trimming and J lost 1 base; unmatched junction nucleotides: 7. Germline assignment: CDR1 LNHDA and CDR2 SQIVND (reference sequence). The CDR3 length is 15 residues. CDR3 DNA sequence: TGTGCCAGTAGTGTGACGGGACAGCAGAACACTGAAGCTTTCTTT. This gives the protein CASSVTGQQNTEAFF.

The V call is TRBV6-1, the J call TRBJ2-1; a possible D gene is TRBD2 (6 bases). There are 18 residues in the CDR3. Trimming shortened V by 2 bases and J by 0 bases, and 17 bases separated the two germline ends. From germline, CDR1 is MNHNS and CDR2 SASEGT. Here the CDR3 reads CASSEPKRATFSYNEQFF. The CDR3, as DNA: TGTGCCAGCAGTGAACCTAAGCGGGCCACTTTCTCCTACAATGAGCAGTTCTTC.

CDR3 residues: CASIKGNTEAFF. For the CDR3, the DNA is TGTGCCAGCATAAAAGGGAACACTGAAGCTTTCTTT. The chain has TRBV27 and TRBJ1-1; D is unclear. This CDR3 region has 12 residues. Germline CDR1 and CDR2: MNHEY and SMNVEV (reference sequence). V lost 7 bases and J 1 base, leaving 7 bases between the germline ends.

The chain employs TRBV28 and TRBJ1-2; D is undetermined. The V gene's germline CDR1 is MDHEN and CDR2 SYDVKM. V was cut by 4 bases and J by 8 bases, with 14 bases left in between. This CDR3 has 13 residues. Written as DNA, the CDR3 is TGTGCCAGCAGTTCCAGGATTGAGTGGGGCTACACCTTC. Protein sequence: CASSSRIEWGYTF.

V gene TRBV4-2 combines with J gene TRBJ2-3; the D is unclear. This CDR3 comprises 15 residues. Trimming left V 0 bases short and J 0 bases short, with 7 bases between. The germline CDR1 and CDR2 sequences are LGHNA and YNFKEQ. CDR3: CASSQDVPSTDTQYF. DNA of the CDR3: TGTGCCAGCAGCCAAGATGTCCCCAGCACAGATACGCAGTATTTT.

This rearrangement joins TRBV7-2 to TRBJ2-1; 11 bases line up with TRBD2. Germline CDR1 is SGHTA and CDR2 is FQGNSA. The V gene end was trimmed by 5 bases and the J gene end by 4 bases; junction bases not matched to a gene: 10. The CDR3 is 17 amino acids. The CDR3 here is CASSLTVRLAGYNEQFF. CDR3 in DNA: TGTGCCAGCAGCCTGACCGTCAGACTAGCGGGGTACAATGAGCAGTTCTTC.

This chain links TRBV9 with TRBJ2-2; D perhaps matches TRBD1 (6 bases). The CDR3 contains 17 residues. Germline CDR1 SGDLS, CDR2 YYNGEE. V dropped 0 bases and J dropped 4 bases, with 16 bases sitting between them. The CDR3 nucleotides read TGTGCCAGCAGCGTAGGGCAGGGGCCGGTCTTCACCGGGGAGCTGTTTTTT. Translating gives CASSVGQGPVFTGELFF.

The rearrangement uses TRBV27 and TRBJ2-2, with 10 positions matching TRBD2. V lost 5 bases and J lost 7; bases outside the gene matches: 7. Germline CDR1 MNHEY, CDR2 SMNVEV (reference sequence). CDR3 length equals 15 residues. In DNA form, the CDR3 reads TGTGCCAGCAGTCTCGGGCTAGCGGGAGTCGGGGAGCTGTTTTTT. Translation gives CASSLGLAGVGELFF.

CDR3 DNA sequence: TGTGCCAGCAGTGAAGCTGGGTTTTTTACCCTACCCGAAGCTTTCTTT. Protein: CASSEAGFFTLPEAFF. The V and J genes are TRBV6-1 and TRBJ1-1; no firm D call. The CDR3 is 16 residues long. Trimming removed 0 bases from V and 8 bases from J, with 19 bases in between. Germline values: CDR1 MNHNS, CDR2 SASEGT.

The gene calls are TRBV7-9 and TRBJ2-3; D is perhaps TRBD2 (6 bases). The CDR3 runs to 15 residues. CDR1 is SEHNR, CDR2 FQNEAQ, per germline (reference sequence). The V and J ends lost 3 bases and 3 bases respectively, with 13 bases between them. The CDR3 spells CASSFPGERTDTQYF. In DNA, the CDR3 is TGTGCCAGCAGCTTTCCGGGAGAACGGACAGATACGCAGTATTTT.

This sequence joins TRBV11-3 and TRBJ2-1; D is possibly TRBD2 (6 bases). CDR3 length equals 12 residues. Germline CDR1 and CDR2: SGHNT and YENEEA. The V and J ends lost 6 bases and 12 bases respectively, with 15 bases between them. The CDR3 here is CASSGRTGGQFF. The CDR3 nucleotides are TGTGCCAGCAGTGGGAGGACCGGTGGGCAGTTCTTC.

The gene calls are TRBV27 and TRBJ2-1; 9 bases map to TRBD1. CDR3 length equals 16 residues. J lost 2 bases, V lost 3 bases, and 5 bases had no gene match. The germline V gene has CDR1 MNHEY and CDR2 SMNVEV (reference sequence). The CDR3 DNA sequence: TGTGCCAGCAGTTTCCTGGGACAGGGCCCCTACAATGAGCAGTTCTTC. It translates to CASSFLGQGPYNEQFF.

V and J are TRBV5-3 and TRBJ1-5; no clear D gene. TRBV5-3 is filed as an ORF, its function uncertain. The CDR3 contains 13 residues. With 5 bases removed from V and 0 bases from J, the gap between germline ends came to 6 bases. The CDR3 DNA reads TGTGCCAGAAGGAGGGATAGCAATCAGCCCCAGCATTTT. Translating it yields CARRRDSNQPQHF.

This rearrangement joins TRBV2 to TRBJ2-2; D remains unclear. Germline lookup yields CDR1 SNHLY and CDR2 FYNNEI. This CDR3 contains 13 residues. V was pared by 0 bases and J by 4 bases, with 3 bases between. This chain's CDR3 is CASSEALTGELFF. CDR3 in DNA: TGTGCCAGCAGTGAAGCGCTCACCGGGGAGCTGTTTTTT.

This clone appeared a single time. The CDR3 reads CASSELGDSPTGEAFF. Here the CDR3 DNA reads TGCGCCAGCAGTGAGTTGGGGGACTCCCCAACGGGAGAAGCTTTCTTT. The gene calls are TRBV10-2 and TRBJ1-1; TRBD1 might be the D (5 bases). Germline CDR1 and CDR2: WSHSY and SAAADI. This CDR3 region has 16 residues. The V and J ends lost 1 base and 8 bases respectively, with 20 bases between them.

The chain employs TRBV5-8 and TRBJ1-1, with a weak D call TRBD1 (5 bases). Trimming stripped 1 base from V and 1 base from J, with 8 bases between. This CDR3 region has 14 residues. Germline lookup yields CDR1 SGHTS and CDR2 YDEGEE. CDR3 nucleotides: TGTGCCAGCAGCTTGAGACAGCCGAACACTGAAGCTTTCTTT. This gives the protein CASSLRQPNTEAFF.

This clone appeared once. This sequence joins TRBV10-2 and TRBJ2-7; D is perhaps TRBD2 (5 bases). The CDR3 has 12 amino acids. V gave up 6 bases and J gave up 5 bases, with 11 bases separating them. Germline CDR1 WSHSY, CDR2 SAAADI. Here the CDR3 DNA reads TGCGCCAGCAGAGAGGGTTTCCACGAGCAGTACTTC. It is translated as CASREGFHEQYF.

The chain uses TRBV2 and TRBJ1-1; a possible D gene is TRBD1 (5 bases). The CDR3 has 16 residues. V was clipped by 4 bases and J by 1 base, with 16 bases between them. The germline gives CDR1 SNHLY, CDR2 FYNNEI. This CDR3 is CASSVDQVGENTEAFF. The CDR3 nucleotides are TGTGCCAGCAGTGTGGACCAAGTAGGGGAGAACACTGAAGCTTTCTTT.

This chain connects TRBV7-5 to TRBJ2-5. TRBV7-5 is shown as a pseudogene. CDR3 length equals 15 residues. The CDR3 coding sequence is TGTGCCAGAAGCAAGGGACCCCCGGCGGCGGAGACCCAGTACTTC. Amino acids: CARSKGPPAAETQYF.

The V call is TRBV5-1, the J call TRBJ2-7; D may be TRBD1 (6 bases). The CDR3 has 14 amino acids. Germline-derived CDR1 and CDR2 are SGHRS and YFSETQ. Trimming stripped 6 bases from V and 2 bases from J, with 15 bases between. This CDR3 reads CASTPDDRPYEQYF. In nucleotides, the CDR3 is TGCGCCAGCACCCCGGACGACAGGCCCTACGAGCAGTACTTC.